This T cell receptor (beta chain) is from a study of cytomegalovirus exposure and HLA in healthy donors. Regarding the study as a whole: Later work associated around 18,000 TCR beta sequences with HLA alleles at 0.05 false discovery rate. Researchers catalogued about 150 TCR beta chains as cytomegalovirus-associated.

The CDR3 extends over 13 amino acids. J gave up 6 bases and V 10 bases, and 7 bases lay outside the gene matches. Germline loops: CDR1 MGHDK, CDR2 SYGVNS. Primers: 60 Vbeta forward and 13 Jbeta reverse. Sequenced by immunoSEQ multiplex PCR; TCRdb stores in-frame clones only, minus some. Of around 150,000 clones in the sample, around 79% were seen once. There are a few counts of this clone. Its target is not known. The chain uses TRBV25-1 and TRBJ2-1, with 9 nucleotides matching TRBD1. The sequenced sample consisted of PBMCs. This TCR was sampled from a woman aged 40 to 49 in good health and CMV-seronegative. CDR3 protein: CATTGGLPNEQFF. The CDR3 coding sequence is TGTGCCACGACAGGGGGGCTTCCCAATGAGCAGTTCTTC.